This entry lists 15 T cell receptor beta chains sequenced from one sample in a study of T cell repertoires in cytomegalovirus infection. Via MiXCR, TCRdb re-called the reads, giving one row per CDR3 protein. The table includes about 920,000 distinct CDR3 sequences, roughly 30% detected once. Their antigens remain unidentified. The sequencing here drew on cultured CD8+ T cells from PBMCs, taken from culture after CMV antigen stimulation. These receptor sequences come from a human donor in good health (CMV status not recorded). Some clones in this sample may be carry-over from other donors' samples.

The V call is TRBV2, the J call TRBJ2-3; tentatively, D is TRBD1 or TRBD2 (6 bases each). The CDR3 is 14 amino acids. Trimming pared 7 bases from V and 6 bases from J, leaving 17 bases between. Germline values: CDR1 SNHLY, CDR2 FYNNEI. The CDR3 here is CASIGGRGWDTQYF. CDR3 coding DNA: TGTGCCAGCATCGGGGGCAGGGGTTGGGATACGCAGTATTTT.

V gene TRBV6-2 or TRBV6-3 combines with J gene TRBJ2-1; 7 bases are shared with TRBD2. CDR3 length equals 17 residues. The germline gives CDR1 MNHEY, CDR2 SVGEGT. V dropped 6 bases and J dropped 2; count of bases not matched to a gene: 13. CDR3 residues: CASSTTYQRGPYNEQFF. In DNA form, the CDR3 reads TGTGCCAGCAGCACCACCTACCAGCGGGGACCCTACAATGAGCAGTTCTTC.

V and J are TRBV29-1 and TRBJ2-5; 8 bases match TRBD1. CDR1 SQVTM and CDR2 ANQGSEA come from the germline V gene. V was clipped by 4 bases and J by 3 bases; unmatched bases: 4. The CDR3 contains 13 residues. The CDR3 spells CSVAGQGKETQYF. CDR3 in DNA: TGCAGCGTTGCCGGACAGGGAAAAGAGACCCAGTACTTC.

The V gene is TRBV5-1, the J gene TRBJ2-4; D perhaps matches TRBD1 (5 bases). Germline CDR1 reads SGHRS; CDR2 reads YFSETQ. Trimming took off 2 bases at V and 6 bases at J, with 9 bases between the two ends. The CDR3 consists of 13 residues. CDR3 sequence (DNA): TGCGCCAGCAGCTTTGGGGCCGCAAACATTCAGTACTTC. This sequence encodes CASSFGAANIQYF.

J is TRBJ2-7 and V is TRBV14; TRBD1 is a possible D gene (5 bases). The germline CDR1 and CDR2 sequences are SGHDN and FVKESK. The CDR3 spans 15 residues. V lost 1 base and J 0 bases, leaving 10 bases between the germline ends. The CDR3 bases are TGTGCCAGCAGCCAAGCTTGGGGCAGCTCCTACGAGCAGTACTTC. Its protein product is CASSQAWGSSYEQYF.

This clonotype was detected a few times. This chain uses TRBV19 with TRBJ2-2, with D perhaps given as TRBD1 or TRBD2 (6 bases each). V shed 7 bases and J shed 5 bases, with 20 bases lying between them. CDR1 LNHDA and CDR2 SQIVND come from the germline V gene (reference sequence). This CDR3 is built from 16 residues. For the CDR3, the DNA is TGTGCCAGTAAGGGGGGACGCGAGTACCCGACCGGGGAGCTGTTTTTT. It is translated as CASKGGREYPTGELFF.

This chain's CDR3 is CASSGSPRKHTEAFF. The CDR3, as DNA: TGTGCCAGCAGTGGATCCCCTCGGAAGCACACTGAAGCTTTCTTT. The chain combines TRBV25-1 with TRBJ1-1; D remains ambiguous. Trimming stripped 4 bases from V and 3 bases from J, with 15 bases between. CDR3 length: 15 residues. Germline V gives CDR1 MGHDK, CDR2 SYGVNS.

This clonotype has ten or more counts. The DNA for the CDR3 is TGTGCCAGCAGTCCCCGGGACAGGTCTCACCCCCACTATGGCTACACCTTC. Translating it yields CASSPRDRSHPHYGYTF. The J gene is TRBJ1-2, the V gene TRBV6-1, with 8 bases aligning to TRBD1. CDR1 is MNHNS and CDR2 is SASEGT in the germline V gene. Unmatched junction bases numbered 14, after V lost 5 bases and J lost 3 bases. This CDR3 is built from 17 residues.

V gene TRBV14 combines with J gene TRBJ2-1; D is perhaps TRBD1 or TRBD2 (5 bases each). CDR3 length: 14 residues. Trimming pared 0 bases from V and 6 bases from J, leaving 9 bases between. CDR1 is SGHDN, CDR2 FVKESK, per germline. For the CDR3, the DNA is TGTGCCAGCAGCCAAGAGTTTGGGGGCAATGAGCAGTTCTTC. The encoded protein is CASSQEFGGNEQFF.

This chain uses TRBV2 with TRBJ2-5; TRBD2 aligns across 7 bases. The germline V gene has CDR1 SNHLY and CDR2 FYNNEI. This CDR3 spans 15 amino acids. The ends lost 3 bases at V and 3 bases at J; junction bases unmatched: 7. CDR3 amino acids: CASSEVLALEETQYF. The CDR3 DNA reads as TGTGCCAGCAGTGAGGTACTAGCGTTGGAAGAGACCCAGTACTTC. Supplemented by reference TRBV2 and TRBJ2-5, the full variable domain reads EPEVTQTPSHQVTQMGQEVILRCVPISNHLYFYWYRQILGQKVEFLVSFYNNEISEKSEIFDDQFSVERPDGSNFTLKIRSTKLEDSAMYFCASSEVLALEETQYFGPGTRLLVL.

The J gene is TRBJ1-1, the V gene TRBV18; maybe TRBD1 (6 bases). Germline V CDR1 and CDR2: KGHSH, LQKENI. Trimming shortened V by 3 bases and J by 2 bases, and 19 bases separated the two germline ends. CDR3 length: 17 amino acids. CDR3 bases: TGTGCCAGCTCACCGTCGCTATACGGACAGACAAACACTGAAGCTTTCTTT. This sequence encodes CASSPSLYGQTNTEAFF.

The CDR3 sequence is CASSPEGVTQYF. For the CDR3, the DNA is TGCGCCAGCAGCCCAGAGGGGGTAACGCAGTATTTT. The gene calls are TRBV4-1 and TRBJ2-3; maybe TRBD1 (6 bases). The germline V gene encodes CDR1 MGHRA and CDR2 YSYEKL. Trimming stripped 4 bases from V and 9 bases from J, with 11 bases between. The CDR3 consists of 12 residues.

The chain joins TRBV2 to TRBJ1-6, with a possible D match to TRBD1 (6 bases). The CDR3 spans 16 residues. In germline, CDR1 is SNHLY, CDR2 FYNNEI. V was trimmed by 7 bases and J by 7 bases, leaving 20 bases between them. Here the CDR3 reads CASTSRHRDSNSPLHF. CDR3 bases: TGTGCCAGCACCTCTCGGCACAGGGATTCGAATTCACCCCTCCACTTT.

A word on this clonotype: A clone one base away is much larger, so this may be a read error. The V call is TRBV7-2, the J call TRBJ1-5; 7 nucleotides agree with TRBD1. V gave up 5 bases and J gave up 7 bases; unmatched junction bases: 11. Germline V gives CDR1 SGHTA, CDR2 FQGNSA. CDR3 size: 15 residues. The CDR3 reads CTSSRTGQTEQPQHF. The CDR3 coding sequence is TGTACCAGCAGCCGGACGGGACAGACTGAACAGCCCCAGCATTTT.

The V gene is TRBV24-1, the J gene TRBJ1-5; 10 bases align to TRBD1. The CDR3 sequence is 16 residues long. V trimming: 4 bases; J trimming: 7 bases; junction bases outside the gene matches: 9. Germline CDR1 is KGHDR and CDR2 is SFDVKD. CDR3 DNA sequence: TGTGCCACCAGTGACCCCCGGGACAGGGGCGGGCAGCCCCAGCATTTT. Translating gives CATSDPRDRGGQPQHF.